This entry features one T cell receptor (beta chain) sequence. Its antigen is not known. The sample originates from a study of CD8+ T cells in alopecia areata. Documented treatment: oral pan-JAK inhibitor, 5-10 mg twice daily. Punch biopsies of lesional scalp, plus peripheral blood, were taken from alopecia areata patients. Following extraction, RNA underwent reverse transcription to cDNA, which served as the sequencing template. Profiling relied on immunoSEQ multiplex PCR, and the TCRdb table lists in-frame clones only, not all of them. The data contain approximately 200,000 clones, around 56% of them singletons. Study-level findings and limits: Scalp lesions, especially in alopecia totalis/universalis, had higher clonality than normal scalp. Many expanded lesional clones remained in scalp and blood on tofacitinib.

This receptor was obtained from a human donor with alopecia areata. This specimen consisted of CD4+ T cells sorted from blood, obtained at week 4, from a patient treated with tofacitinib.

The CDR3 sequence: CASSWEGAQRGTQYF. The CDR3 nucleotides read TGTGCCAGCAGCTGGGAGGGGGCACAGAGGGGGACCCAGTACTTC. The rearrangement joins TRBV5-4 to TRBJ2-5; D may match TRBD1 or TRBD2 (7 bases each). CDR3 length: 15 residues. Germline loops: CDR1 SGHNT, CDR2 YYREEE (reference sequence). Trimming took 3 bases from V and 7 from J, leaving 19 bases between them. The full variable domain, completed using reference TRBV5-4 and TRBJ2-5, is ETGVTQSPTHLIKTRGQQVTLRCSSQSGHNTVSWYQQALGQGPQFIFQYYREEENGRGNFPPRFSGLQFPNYSSELNVNALELDDSALYLCASSWEGAQRGTQYFGPGTRLLVL.